The TCR beta chain under discussion was sequenced for a study of shared clonotypes between healthy human individuals. The authors divided CD4+ cells into CD45RA+ naive and CD45RA-negative memory subsets. Each replicate PCR on the sorted subsets used approximately 180 ng DNA (around 30,000 T cell genomes). The assay was immunoSEQ multiplex PCR, and TCRdb's table has in-frame clones only and misses some. Altogether some 1,100,000 clones are present, around 78% being singletons, with the ten largest covering roughly 0.56%. Comments on this clone: The target antigen is unknown.

Findings and caveats of the study: Relative to memory subsets, naive subsets generally showed larger estimated richness. Enrolling few donors narrowed the genetic and exposure-history diversity that was represented.

This TCR came from a man between 18 and 29 years old in good health. Some clones in this sample may be carry-over from other donors' samples. The sample comprised memory CD4+ T cells from PBMCs. Documented subset: CD45RA-negative fraction.

For the CDR3, the DNA is TGTGCCAGCAGTTTAGTCCAGGGACAAGAGACCCAGTACTTC. This gives the protein CASSLVQGQETQYF. V and J are TRBV27 and TRBJ2-5; maybe TRBD1 (5 bases). Germline loops: CDR1 MNHEY, CDR2 SMNVEV (reference sequence). This CDR3 spans 14 amino acids. The V and J ends lost 2 bases and 2 bases respectively, with 9 bases between them.